Each of the 25 T cell receptor beta chains below was sequenced from the same sample in a study of memory CD4+ T cells and cytomegalovirus serostatus. TCRdb keeps only in-frame clones here, not all; method: immunoSEQ multiplex PCR. The sample lists 80,000 or so clones; just under 80% were seen once. Single viable CD3+CD4+CD8-CD45RO+ cells were sorted as the memory CD4+ T cells. The material sequenced was memory CD4+ T cells from blood. Source of these receptors: an adult in good health and CMV-seropositive.

Regarding this clone: Other DNA sequences in the sample encode the same CDR3. The chain is built from TRBV20-1 and TRBJ1-1; D is uncertain. The germline V gene encodes CDR1 DFQATT and CDR2 SNEGSKA (reference sequence). Between the trimmed V and J ends, which lost 3 bases and 11 bases, there was a span of 13 bases. The CDR3 totals 11 residues. DNA for the CDR3: TGCAGTGCTAGGTCGACCGGTTGGGCTTTCTTT. Translation: CSARSTGWAFF.

V gene TRBV18 combines with J gene TRBJ2-1; TRBD2 matches 14 bases. Trimming took 2 bases from V and 4 from J; bases not matched to a gene: 1. There are 16 residues in the CDR3. CDR1 and CDR2 from the germline V gene are KGHSH and LQKENI. The CDR3 reads CASSPGTSGRYNEQFF. In DNA form, the CDR3 reads TGTGCCAGCTCACCAGGGACTAGCGGGAGATACAATGAGCAGTTCTTC. The variable domain in full, with the rest retrieved from reference TRBV18 and TRBJ2-1, is NAGVMQNPRHLVRRRGQEARLRCSPMKGHSHVYWYRQLPEEGLKFMVYLQKENIIDESGMPKERFSAEFPKEGPSILRIQQVVRGDSAAYFCASSPGTSGRYNEQFFGPGTRLTVL.

The chain joins TRBV7-9 to TRBJ1-2; D may be TRBD1 (5 bases). The CDR3 has 12 amino acids. CDR1 and CDR2 from the germline V gene are SEHNR and FQNEAQ (reference sequence). V dropped 5 bases and J dropped 12 bases, with 16 bases sitting between them. The CDR3 DNA is TGTGCCAGCAGCCGACCGGGGACCAGGAACACCTTC. Translated, it gives CASSRPGTRNTF.

This clone was observed a handful of times. The chain carries TRBV9 and TRBJ1-1; perhaps TRBD1 as D (5 bases). CDR3 length equals 13 residues. Deletions cut 7 bases from V and 0 bases from J, with 10 bases between. In germline, CDR1 is SGDLS, CDR2 YYNGEE. CDR3 protein: CASARQMNTEAFF. The CDR3 DNA reads as TGTGCCAGCGCCCGACAGATGAACACTGAAGCTTTCTTT.

As to this clone: Other nucleotide sequences from this sample produce the same CDR3. The rearrangement uses TRBV5-1 and TRBJ2-1; tentatively, D is TRBD2 (5 bases). CDR1 is SGHRS and CDR2 is YFSETQ in the germline V gene. The CDR3 runs 14 residues. The ends were cut back, 0 bases at V and 4 bases at J, with 8 bases in the middle. The CDR3 DNA reads TGCGCCAGCAGCTTGGGCGGGCCGTACAATGAGCAGTTCTTC. Residues: CASSLGGPYNEQFF.

The rearrangement uses TRBV6-1 and TRBJ1-2; the match to TRBD1 covers 9 bases. The CDR3 runs to 14 residues. With 5 bases clipped from V and 8 bases from J, the junction kept 9 bases outside the gene matches. The germline CDR1 and CDR2 sequences are MNHNS and SASEGT. The CDR3 loop is CASSLDRGRDGYTF. The CDR3, as DNA: TGTGCCAGCAGTCTGGACAGGGGCAGGGACGGCTACACCTTC.

The rearrangement uses TRBV10-1 and TRBJ1-1; possibly TRBD1 for D (5 bases). The CDR3 spans 14 residues. Germline assignment: CDR1 WNHNN and CDR2 SYGVQD (reference sequence). Trimming stripped 4 bases from V and 3 bases from J, with 12 bases between. CDR3 loop: CASSVTRADTEAFF. The DNA of the CDR3 is TGCGCCAGCAGTGTGACCAGGGCCGACACTGAAGCTTTCTTT.

V usage is TRBV5-1 and J usage is TRBJ2-4; 9 bases map to TRBD1. Germline V gives CDR1 SGHRS, CDR2 YFSETQ. This CDR3 comprises 14 residues. The junction had 7 bases not matched to a gene; V was cut back by 4 bases and J by 8 bases. This chain's CDR3 is CASSTGQGWDIQYF. The CDR3 bases are TGCGCCAGCAGCACGGGACAGGGATGGGACATTCAGTACTTC.

J is TRBJ1-4 and V is TRBV2; 10 nucleotides align to TRBD1. The ends lost 7 bases at V and 6 bases at J; junction bases unmatched: 5. Germline V gives CDR1 SNHLY, CDR2 FYNNEI. This CDR3 is 14 amino acids long. CDR3 in amino acids: CASKGQGSDEKLFF. Written as DNA, the CDR3 is TGTGCCAGCAAGGGACAGGGGTCTGATGAAAAACTGTTTTTT.

The chain links TRBV6-6 to TRBJ1-2; D call uncertain. Germline CDR1 MNHNY, CDR2 SVGAGI (reference sequence). The CDR3 consists of 15 residues. Trimming pared 5 bases from V and 4 bases from J, leaving 17 bases between. The CDR3 spells CASSPGPPPAYGYTF. The CDR3 DNA is TGTGCCAGCAGTCCCGGACCGCCGCCAGCCTATGGCTACACCTTC.

The chain employs TRBV6-5 and TRBJ2-1; 8 nucleotides agree with TRBD2. With V trimmed by 6 bases and J by 4 bases, 8 bases remained unmatched. The CDR3 consists of 15 residues. From germline, CDR1 is MNHEY and CDR2 SVGAGI. The CDR3 here is CASRSRTSRYNEQFF. CDR3 coding DNA: TGTGCCAGCAGGTCCCGGACTAGCAGATACAATGAGCAGTTCTTC.

The chain recombines TRBV7-9 with TRBJ1-2; TRBD1 is a possible D gene (6 bases). This CDR3 comprises 14 residues. The V gene lost 5 bases and the J gene lost 1 base, with 11 bases spanning the gap. The V gene's germline CDR1 is SEHNR and CDR2 FQNEAQ (reference sequence). This CDR3 is CASSPGHGNYGYTF. The CDR3 coding sequence is TGTGCCAGCAGCCCGGGACATGGTAACTATGGCTACACCTTC.

This rearrangement joins TRBV7-9 to TRBJ2-5; 10 nucleotides line up with TRBD2. CDR1 and CDR2 from the germline V gene are SEHNR and FQNEAQ (reference sequence). The J segment lost 3 bases and the V segment lost 6 bases, leaving 10 bases of the junction unmatched. This CDR3 has 16 amino acids. CDR3 amino acids: CASRSETGTSEETQYF. DNA for the CDR3: TGTGCCAGCAGGTCAGAGACCGGGACTAGCGAAGAGACCCAGTACTTC.

This sequence joins TRBV7-8 and TRBJ2-3; TRBD1 is a possible D gene (5 bases). Germline-derived CDR1 and CDR2 are SGHVS and FQNEAQ. Trimming left V 3 bases short and J 3 bases short, with 10 bases between. This CDR3 is 14 amino acids long. Written as DNA, the CDR3 is TGTGCCAGCAGCTTTGTTAAGGGGACAGATACGCAGTATTTT. It yields the protein CASSFVKGTDTQYF.

This clone was seen once. The V and J genes are TRBV10-1 and TRBJ2-3; TRBD1 aligns across 10 bases. V lost 0 bases, J lost 1 base, and 13 bases stayed unmatched. The CDR3 covers 20 residues. The germline gives CDR1 WNHNN, CDR2 SYGVQD (reference sequence). The CDR3 DNA follows: TGCGCCAGCAGTGAGTCGTGGGGACAGGGGCGTAAATTGGGCACAGATACGCAGTATTTT. Translating it yields CASSESWGQGRKLGTDTQYF.

This chain links TRBV7-6 with TRBJ1-3, with D unresolved. Germline V gives CDR1 SGHVS, CDR2 FNYEAQ. CDR3 length equals 13 residues. The V gene lost 2 bases and the J gene lost 4 bases, with 6 bases spanning the gap. CDR3 amino acids: CASSLTNGNTIYF. In DNA, the CDR3 is TGTGCCAGCAGCTTAACGAACGGAAACACCATATATTTT.

The genes are TRBV5-1 and TRBJ1-6, with TRBD1 identical over 9 bases. There are 14 residues in the CDR3. CDR1 SGHRS and CDR2 YFSETQ come from the germline V gene. V was pared by 2 bases and J by 7 bases, with 1 base of the junction left unmatched. CDR3 nucleotide sequence: TGCGCCAGCAGCTTCGGACAGGGGAATTCACCCCTCCACTTT. Its translation is CASSFGQGNSPLHF.

This clone was seen a few times. V and J are TRBV7-6 and TRBJ1-5, with D hard to call. Between the trimmed V and J ends, which lost 1 base and 4 bases, there was a span of 8 bases. The CDR3 totals 14 residues. Germline V gene data show CDR1 as SGHVS and CDR2 as FNYEAQ. The CDR3 sequence is CASSLGAVNQPQHF. The CDR3 DNA follows: TGTGCCAGCAGCTTAGGGGCAGTTAATCAGCCCCAGCATTTT.

The chain uses TRBV19 and TRBJ1-5; the D is unclear. The germline V gene encodes CDR1 LNHDA and CDR2 SQIVND (reference sequence). CDR3 length: 15 amino acids. V shed 7 bases and J shed 0 bases, with 13 bases lying between them. The CDR3 region has the DNA TGTGCCAGTACAGTTCTTTTAGATAGCAATCAGCCCCAGCATTTT. Its translation: CASTVLLDSNQPQHF.

V is TRBV2 and J is TRBJ1-2, with D perhaps TRBD1 (6 bases). This CDR3 contains 14 residues. Between the trimmed V and J ends, which lost 6 bases and 4 bases, there was a span of 15 bases. Germline CDR1 SNHLY, CDR2 FYNNEI. The CDR3 DNA is TGTGCCAGCAGCCTCTCGGGAGGGGGCTATGGCTACACCTTC. Its protein product is CASSLSGGGYGYTF.

V usage is TRBV11-2 and J usage is TRBJ1-1, with unresolved D. Germline V CDR1 and CDR2: SGHAT, FQNNGV. This CDR3 has 15 amino acids. V was cut by 3 bases and J by 1 base, with 12 bases left in between. Written as DNA, the CDR3 is TGTGCCAGCAGCTTTAAACCACTCACGAACACTGAAGCTTTCTTT. It translates to CASSFKPLTNTEAFF.

The V call is TRBV5-1, the J call TRBJ2-3, with D maybe TRBD2 (5 bases). CDR3 length: 17 amino acids. The V gene lost 5 bases and the J gene lost 3 bases, with 22 bases spanning the gap. Germline CDR1 and CDR2: SGHRS and YFSETQ. In DNA, the CDR3 is TGCGCCAGCAGGGCGGGCGGTAGAGGAGCTATTACAGATACGCAGTATTTT. Protein product: CASRAGGRGAITDTQYF.

The V call is TRBV30, the J call TRBJ1-3, with TRBD1 as a possible D gene (5 bases). V shed 2 bases and J shed 0 bases, with 14 bases lying between them. Germline V CDR1 and CDR2: GTSNPN, SVGIG (reference sequence). CDR3 length: 16 residues. Here the CDR3 reads CAWSPSHRFSGNTIYF. The CDR3 DNA reads TGTGCCTGGAGTCCCTCCCACAGGTTCTCTGGAAACACCATATATTTT.

Only a few counts were recorded for this clone. The rearrangement uses TRBV5-1 and TRBJ1-4; 7 bases are shared with TRBD1. The germline V gene has CDR1 SGHRS and CDR2 YFSETQ. Unmatched junction bases numbered 10, after V lost 1 base and J lost 10 bases. CDR3 length equals 15 residues. The CDR3 here is CASSLWGDSVGKLFF. The DNA of the CDR3 is TGCGCCAGCAGCTTGTGGGGGGACAGTGTGGGAAAACTGTTTTTT.

This chain joins TRBV5-1 and TRBJ2-1, with TRBD2 as a possible D gene (6 bases). CDR3 length: 14 amino acids. Germline V lookup: CDR1 SGHRS, CDR2 YFSETQ. Trimming cost V 0 bases and J 10 bases, with 14 bases left between them. The CDR3: CASSLGLDVGEQFF. The DNA of the CDR3 is TGCGCCAGCAGCTTGGGACTAGATGTGGGGGAGCAGTTCTTC.